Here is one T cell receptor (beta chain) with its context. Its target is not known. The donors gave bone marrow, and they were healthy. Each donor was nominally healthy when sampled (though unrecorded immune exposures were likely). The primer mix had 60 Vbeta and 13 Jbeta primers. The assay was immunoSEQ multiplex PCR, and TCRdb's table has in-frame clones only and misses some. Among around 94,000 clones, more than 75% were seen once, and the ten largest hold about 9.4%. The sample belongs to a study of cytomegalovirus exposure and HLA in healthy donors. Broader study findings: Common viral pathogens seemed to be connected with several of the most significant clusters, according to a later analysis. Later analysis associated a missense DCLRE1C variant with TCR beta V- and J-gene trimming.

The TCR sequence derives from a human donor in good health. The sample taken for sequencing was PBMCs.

The CDR3 loop is CASSVGQGNYEQYF. CDR3 sequence (DNA): TGTGCCAGCAGTGTTGGACAGGGGAATTACGAGCAGTACTTC. The rearrangement uses TRBV27 and TRBJ2-7; 9 nucleotides align to TRBD1. Germline values: CDR1 MNHEY, CDR2 SMNVEV (reference sequence). Germline trimming cut 5 bases from V and 4 bases from J; bases unmatched to any gene: 6. This CDR3 contains 14 residues.